This TCR beta chain appears in the sequencing data of a study of STAT3 mutations in large granular lymphocyte leukemia. For the study at large: Canonical activating STAT3 mutations were detected in roughly half of the longitudinally sequenced T-LGLL patients.

TCRdb keeps only in-frame clones here, not all; method: immunoSEQ multiplex PCR. This sample has roughly 30,000 clones, with 70% to 80% found just once. As to this clone: Its antigen is not identified.

The CDR3 has 16 residues. The V gene's germline CDR1 is SGHRS and CDR2 YFSETQ. V lost 1 base and J lost 4; bases outside the gene matches: 4. Study results and caveats: In some patients, a small highly pathogenic clone possibly went undetected. Clonal expansion was inferred from other time points because no sample existed at each clone's first appearance. Every T-LGLL patient had at least one immunodominant TCRbeta clonotype.

This sequence originates from a woman aged 50 to 60 with T-cell large granular lymphocyte leukemia. Some clones in this sample may be carry-over from other donors' samples. Source material: peripheral blood mononuclear cells. The gene calls are TRBV5-1 and TRBJ2-1; 11 bases map to TRBD2. CDR3 bases: TGCGCCAGCAGCTTGTACGGGACTAGCGGATACAATGAGCAGTTCTTC. It is translated as CASSLYGTSGYNEQFF. Based on the CDR3 plus reference TRBV5-1 and TRBJ2-1, the full variable domain is KAGVTQTPRYLIKTRGQQVTLSCSPISGHRSVSWYQQTPGQGLQFLFEYFSETQRNKGNFPGRFSGRQFSNSRSEMNVSTLELGDSALYLCASSLYGTSGYNEQFFGPGTRLTVL.